This TCR beta chain was found in a study of molecular identifiers for immune sequencing clone quantification. Regarding the study as a whole: Single-cell amounts of spiked Jurkat TCR RNA were reportedly detectable among about a million naive cells.

TCR libraries were built in bulk with a published protocol and specific TCR primers. Each CDR3 protein is one row after TCRdb ran MiXCR on the PCR reads. The sample includes about 640,000 distinct CDR3 sequences, just under 20% of them seen just once. A few counts support this clonotype. As yet, its antigen is unknown. Sorting captured naive CD8 T cells as CD8+CD4-CCR7+CD45RA+. Germline assignment: CDR1 DFQATT and CDR2 SNEGSKA (reference sequence). Trimming removed 0 bases at V and 2 bases at J, with 11 bases between. The CDR3 contains 14 residues. Sequenced input: naive CD8+ T cells from blood, with Jurkat cell RNA spiked in. As to subset: FACS-sorted CD8+CD4-CCR7+CD45RA+ naive T cells. The rearrangement uses TRBV20-1 and TRBJ2-7; maybe TRBD1 (5 bases). The sequence was obtained from a human donor in good health. Some libraries in this study had Jurkat cell RNA spiked in. The CDR3 spells CSARDRSGPYEQYF. CDR3 in DNA: TGCAGTGCTAGAGATCGTTCAGGGCCCTACGAGCAGTACTTC.